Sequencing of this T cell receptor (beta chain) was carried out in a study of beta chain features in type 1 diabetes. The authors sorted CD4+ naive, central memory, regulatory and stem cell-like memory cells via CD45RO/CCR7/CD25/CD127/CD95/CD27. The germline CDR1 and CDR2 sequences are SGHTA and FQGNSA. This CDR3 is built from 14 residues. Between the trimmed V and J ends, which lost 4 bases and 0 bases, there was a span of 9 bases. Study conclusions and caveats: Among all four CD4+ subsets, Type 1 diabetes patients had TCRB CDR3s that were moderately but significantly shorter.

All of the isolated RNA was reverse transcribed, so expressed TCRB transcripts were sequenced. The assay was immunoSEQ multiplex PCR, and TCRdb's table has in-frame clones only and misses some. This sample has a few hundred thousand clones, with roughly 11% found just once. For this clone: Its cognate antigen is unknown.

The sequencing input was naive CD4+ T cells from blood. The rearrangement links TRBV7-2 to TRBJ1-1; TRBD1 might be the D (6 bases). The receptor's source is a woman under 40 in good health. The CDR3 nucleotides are TGTGCCAGCAGCTCCACAGGGTTGAACACTGAAGCTTTCTTT. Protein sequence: CASSSTGLNTEAFF.